This entry lists 27 T cell receptor beta chains sequenced from one sample in a study of human thymus T cells. Method: immunoSEQ multiplex PCR; TCRdb's copy keeps in-frame clones and lacks some. The data contain about 78,000 clones, 90% to 98% of them singletons. Thymic material originated from resections removed in the course of corrective heart surgery. The specimen was thymus tissue. The source of these receptors is a boy in the first two years of life with a congenital heart defect but otherwise immunologically healthy.

DNA for the CDR3: TGTGCCAGCAGCCCTACAGGGGGAGCTCCCATGGGCTACGAGCAGTACTTC. Residues: CASSPTGGAPMGYEQYF. The chain recombines TRBV4-2 with TRBJ2-7, with 8 nucleotides matching TRBD1. Germline CDR1 is LGHNA and CDR2 is YNFKEQ. Trimming at V came to 4 bases and at J to 3 bases, leaving 14 bases not matched to a gene. The CDR3 is 17 residues long.

This clone has only one observation. The V call is TRBV27, the J call TRBJ2-5; TRBD2 matches at 9 bases. This CDR3 has 17 residues. Germline V gives CDR1 MNHEY, CDR2 SMNVEV (reference sequence). Losses at the gene ends were 5 bases for V and 1 base for J; bases not matched to a gene: 11. The CDR3 reads CASSPPGTSTLQETQYF. CDR3 sequence (DNA): TGTGCCAGCAGTCCCCCAGGGACTAGCACCCTCCAAGAGACCCAGTACTTC.

The gene calls are TRBV28 and TRBJ2-2; 14 nucleotides agree with TRBD2. CDR3 length: 22 residues. Losses at the gene ends were 2 bases for V and 1 base for J; bases not matched to a gene: 15. The germline V gene has CDR1 MDHEN and CDR2 SYDVKM. CDR3 nucleotides: TGTGCCAGCAGTTTAGCCCCCGCGACTAGCGGGAGGGGTAGTTTGAACACCGGGGAGCTGTTTTTT. It translates to CASSLAPATSGRGSLNTGELFF.

The chain joins TRBV28 to TRBJ1-5, with a tentative D call TRBD1 (5 bases). V shed 5 bases and J shed 3 bases, with 20 bases lying between them. Germline assignment: CDR1 MDHEN and CDR2 SYDVKM. This CDR3 comprises 17 residues. The CDR3, as DNA: TGTGCCAGCAGTCTTAAAAGGCGGGTGGGACCCAATCAGCCCCAGCATTTT. This encodes CASSLKRRVGPNQPQHF.

The genes are TRBV29-1 and TRBJ2-5, with 7 nucleotides matching TRBD2. CDR3 length: 13 amino acids. With V trimmed by 4 bases and J by 7 bases, 9 bases remained unmatched. The V gene's germline CDR1 is SQVTM and CDR2 ANQGSEA. In DNA form, the CDR3 reads TGCAGCGTTGGCAGGAGTGGGGGGGGGACCCAGTACTTC. Protein product: CSVGRSGGGTQYF.

The gene calls are TRBV5-1 and TRBJ1-2, with D tentatively TRBD1 (5 bases). V dropped 4 bases and J dropped 3 bases, with 28 bases sitting between them. This CDR3 contains 19 residues. Germline-derived CDR1 and CDR2 are SGHRS and YFSETQ. CDR3: CASSLPDHRRGSLYYGYTF. The CDR3 DNA sequence: TGCGCCAGCAGCCTCCCGGACCACAGGAGGGGAAGTCTCTACTATGGCTACACCTTC.

This clone came up a few times. This chain uses TRBV6-1 with TRBJ2-3; 10 nucleotides match TRBD2. The V and J ends lost 8 bases and 5 bases, in that order; junction bases with no gene match: 7. CDR1 is MNHNS, CDR2 SASEGT, per germline. The CDR3 is 14 residues long. The CDR3 nucleotides are TGTGCCAGCGGCCCCACTAGCGGGGAAGATACGCAGTATTTT. Its protein product is CASGPTSGEDTQYF.

This sequence joins TRBV6-1 and TRBJ1-5, with TRBD1 matching over 8 bases. The length of the CDR3 is 15 residues. Germline V gives CDR1 MNHNS, CDR2 SASEGT. V lost 6 bases to trimming and J lost 7 bases; unmatched junction nucleotides: 11. The CDR3 spells CASRDLQGAGQPQHF. Here the CDR3 DNA reads TGTGCCAGCAGGGACCTTCAGGGGGCCGGGCAGCCCCAGCATTTT.

The chain combines TRBV11-2 with TRBJ1-4, with TRBD1 as a possible D gene (6 bases). The CDR3 sequence is 17 residues long. Trimming removed 0 bases at V and 5 bases at J, with 16 bases between. CDR1 is SGHAT, CDR2 FQNNGV, per germline. The DNA of the CDR3 is TGTGCCAGCAGCTTAGATCTGGGGGGGCCGGTGAATGAAAAACTGTTTTTT. It codes for CASSLDLGGPVNEKLFF.

This rearrangement joins TRBV28 to TRBJ2-5; perhaps TRBD1 as D (5 bases). The CDR3 has 14 residues. Trimming cost V 4 bases and J 7 bases, with 16 bases left between them. Germline lookup yields CDR1 MDHEN and CDR2 SYDVKM. The CDR3 DNA reads TGTGCCAGCAGTTCCAGGGTGGTGATCGGGACCCAGTACTTC. It codes for CASSSRVVIGTQYF.

The rearrangement uses TRBV29-1 and TRBJ1-2; possibly TRBD1 for D (6 bases). V was shortened by 1 base and J by 3 bases, with 9 bases between the two germline ends. Germline CDR1 and CDR2: SQVTM and ANQGSEA. The CDR3 runs 13 residues. CDR3 amino acids: CSVEATGDYGYTF. The DNA for the CDR3 is TGCAGCGTTGAAGCGACAGGAGACTATGGCTACACCTTC.

This rearrangement joins TRBV7-2 to TRBJ2-7; TRBD2 agrees at 9 bases. CDR1 is SGHTA and CDR2 is FQGNSA in the germline V gene. Unmatched junction bases numbered 15, after V lost 5 bases and J lost 4 bases. The CDR3 runs 17 residues. The CDR3 DNA reads as TGTGCCAGCAGCGCCTTTTTGGAGCGGGAGGTTGAATACGAGCAGTACTTC. Encoded protein: CASSAFLEREVEYEQYF.

V is TRBV9 and J is TRBJ2-5; the D is unclear. Trimming removed 0 bases from V and 6 bases from J, with 9 bases in between. CDR3 length: 13 amino acids. Germline V gene data show CDR1 as SGDLS and CDR2 as YYNGEE. The CDR3 sequence: CASSVGVDKTQYF. The DNA of the CDR3 is TGTGCCAGCAGCGTAGGGGTAGATAAGACCCAGTACTTC.

The chain combines TRBV27 with TRBJ2-3; 14 bases are a match to TRBD2. Germline CDR1 is MNHEY and CDR2 is SMNVEV (reference sequence). V was clipped by 3 bases and J by 3 bases; unmatched bases: 2. The CDR3 runs to 16 residues. This CDR3 is CASSFWTSGRTDTQYF. CDR3 nucleotide sequence: TGTGCCAGCAGTTTTTGGACTAGCGGGAGGACAGATACGCAGTATTTT.

This clone has just a few counts. The genes are TRBV30 and TRBJ1-2, with a possible D match to TRBD1 (6 bases). The ends were cut back, 8 bases at V and 4 bases at J, with 14 bases in the middle. Germline-derived CDR1 and CDR2 are GTSNPN and SVGIG (reference sequence). This CDR3 has 12 amino acids. The CDR3: CARQGQIYGYTF. The CDR3 bases are TGTGCCCGGCAGGGGCAGATCTATGGCTACACCTTC.

V and J are TRBV4-3 and TRBJ2-5, with 8 bases identical to TRBD2. This CDR3 comprises 16 residues. V was pared by 5 bases and J by 5 bases, with 13 bases of the junction left unmatched. Germline V CDR1 and CDR2: LGHNA, YSLEER. CDR3 sequence: CASSCRGGRNRETQYF. The CDR3, as DNA: TGCGCCAGCAGCTGTCGGGGGGGTCGAAATCGGGAGACCCAGTACTTC.

The gene calls are TRBV5-6 and TRBJ1-2, with D possibly TRBD1 on 5 matching bases. Germline V gene sequence: CDR1 SGHDT, CDR2 YYEEEE. The length of the CDR3 is 14 residues. Trimming cost V 2 bases and J 5 bases, with 13 bases left between them. CDR3 bases: TGTGCCAGCAGCTTCTTTTGGGGGAAGTATGGCTACACCTTC. It yields the protein CASSFFWGKYGYTF.

Only one count was recorded for this clone. The chain uses TRBV6-4 and TRBJ1-1; possible D gene TRBD1, 5 bases. Germline CDR1 MRHNA, CDR2 SNTAGT. V lost 4 bases to trimming and J lost 3 bases, with 15 bases between them. CDR3 length: 15 residues. The CDR3 DNA sequence: TGTGCCAGCAGTGGGGGGGACGGATGGGACACTGAAGCTTTCTTT. Translated: CASSGGDGWDTEAFF.

This chain connects TRBV5-3 to TRBJ2-7; D is possibly TRBD2 (6 bases). TRBV5-3 is assigned to the ORF class and has an uncertain function. With 3 bases removed from V and 2 bases from J, the gap between germline ends came to 15 bases. There are 15 residues in the CDR3. CDR3 DNA: TGTGCCAGAAGCTGTCCGGGGGAGACGACCTACGAGCAGTACTTC. Protein product: CARSCPGETTYEQYF.

The CDR3, as DNA: TGTGCCAGCAGTTTATCCCCAGGTAACCAAGAGACCCAGTACTTC. It is translated as CASSLSPGNQETQYF. The chain carries TRBV28 and TRBJ2-5; no definite D call. CDR1 is MDHEN and CDR2 is SYDVKM in the germline V gene. V lost 1 base and J 0 bases, leaving 9 bases between the germline ends. This CDR3 has 15 amino acids.

This sequence joins TRBV28 and TRBJ2-7; 7 bases are a match to TRBD2. The CDR3 loop spans 13 amino acids. With V trimmed by 3 bases and J by 2 bases, 1 base remained unmatched. Per the germline V gene, CDR1 is MDHEN and CDR2 is SYDVKM. The CDR3, as DNA: TGTGCCAGCAGTTTCGGGGGGACCTACGAGCAGTACTTC. Translated, it gives CASSFGGTYEQYF.

This rearrangement joins TRBV4-1 to TRBJ1-6; tentatively, D is TRBD1 (5 bases). CDR3 length equals 17 residues. Germline-derived CDR1 and CDR2 are MGHRA and YSYEKL. V lost 0 bases and J lost 2, with 11 bases in between. This CDR3 reads CASSQDVWGPYNSPLHF. The DNA of the CDR3 is TGCGCCAGCAGCCAAGATGTCTGGGGCCCCTATAATTCACCCCTCCACTTT.

The V and J genes are TRBV18 and TRBJ1-1; D not resolved. This CDR3 has 12 residues. Trimming left V 3 bases short and J 4 bases short, with 6 bases between. CDR1 KGHSH and CDR2 LQKENI come from the germline V gene. The CDR3 loop is CASSPQTTEAFF. In DNA form, the CDR3 reads TGTGCCAGCTCACCCCAGACCACTGAAGCTTTCTTT.

V gene TRBV14 combines with J gene TRBJ2-7; 8 positions match TRBD2. CDR1 and CDR2 (germline): SGHDN, FVKESK. The junction had 8 bases not matched to a gene; V was cut back by 1 base and J by 0 bases. This CDR3 spans 17 amino acids. As DNA, the CDR3 is TGTGCCAGCAGCCAAGCGGCCGGGGGACTAGACTCCTACGAGCAGTACTTC. Residues: CASSQAAGGLDSYEQYF.

V gene TRBV5-6 combines with J gene TRBJ1-2; no clear D. The CDR3 is 13 residues long. The germline V gene has CDR1 SGHDT and CDR2 YYEEEE. V lost 1 base and J lost 8, with 12 bases in between. In DNA, the CDR3 is TGTGCCAGCAGCTTGAGTAACAGAAAGGGCTACACCTTC. It codes for CASSLSNRKGYTF. The full variable domain, with the rest looked up from reference TRBV5-6 and TRBJ1-2, is DAGVTQSPTHLIKTRGQQVTLRCSPKSGHDTVSWYQQALGQGPQFIFQYYEEEERQRGNFPDRFSGHQFPNYSSELNVNALLLGDSALYLCASSLSNRKGYTFGSGTRLTVV.

The chain recombines TRBV14 with TRBJ1-1; tentative D call: TRBD1 (6 bases). This CDR3 is built from 14 residues. V lost 4 bases and J lost 3, with 12 bases in between. Germline CDR1 reads SGHDN; CDR2 reads FVKESK. CDR3 DNA sequence: TGTGCCAGCAGCCTAACTAAGGGGGACACTGAAGCTTTCTTT. Translation: CASSLTKGDTEAFF.

The chain recombines TRBV4-1 with TRBJ2-7, with D possibly TRBD2 on 6 matching bases. CDR1 MGHRA and CDR2 YSYEKL come from the germline V gene. There are 16 residues in the CDR3. Trimming shortened V by 4 bases and J by 1 base, and 17 bases separated the two germline ends. CDR3 loop: CASSPALGEVSYEQYF. For the CDR3, the DNA is TGCGCCAGCAGCCCAGCCCTAGGGGAGGTATCCTACGAGCAGTACTTC.